The source of this TCR beta chain is a study of blood T cell repertoires in COVID-19. Study information: Samples of COVID-19 (acute and convalescent) were obtained from the United States, Italy and Spain. In each case, the material was cDNA or gDNA derived from T cells, B-cell-depleted T cells, or PBMCs.

Original processing methods: Estimation of nucleated cell counts relied on the amplification of reference gene primers. Repertoires were generated with immunoSEQ multiplex PCR, while TCRdb's copy carries only in-frame clones and drops some. The V and J calls and clone size are taken from that table; D and trimming were inferred from the DNA. The top ten clones hold roughly 4% of a sample with under 500,000 clones, around 88% of them seen once. The length of the CDR3 is 16 residues. Trimming cost V 6 bases and J 0 bases, with 18 bases left between them. Germline V gives CDR1 SGHTS, CDR2 YDEGEE. Source material: peripheral blood. The chain employs TRBV5-8 and TRBJ1-2; D may be TRBD1 (6 bases). This receptor was obtained from a woman aged 30 to 39 with acute or convalescent COVID-19. The CDR3 region is CASTPRNRESNYGYTF. The CDR3 DNA reads as TGTGCCAGCACCCCCCGAAACAGGGAATCTAACTATGGCTACACCTTC.